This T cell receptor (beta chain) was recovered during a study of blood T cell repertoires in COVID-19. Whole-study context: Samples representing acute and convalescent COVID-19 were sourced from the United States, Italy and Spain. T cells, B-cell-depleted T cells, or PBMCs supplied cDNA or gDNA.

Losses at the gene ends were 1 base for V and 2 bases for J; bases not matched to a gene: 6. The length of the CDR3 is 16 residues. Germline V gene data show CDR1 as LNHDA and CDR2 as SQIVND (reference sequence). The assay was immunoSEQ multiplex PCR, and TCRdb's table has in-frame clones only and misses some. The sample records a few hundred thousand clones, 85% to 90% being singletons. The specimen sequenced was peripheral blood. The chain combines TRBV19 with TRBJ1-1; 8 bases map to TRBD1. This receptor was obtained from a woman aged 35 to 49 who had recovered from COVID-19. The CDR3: CASSIGGTGVNTEAFF. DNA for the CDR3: TGTGCCAGTAGTATAGGGGGGACAGGCGTTAACACTGAAGCTTTCTTT.